A single sample is the source of the 24 T cell receptor beta chains below, sequenced in a study of blood T cell repertoires in COVID-19. Sequencing was performed with immunoSEQ multiplex PCR; in TCRdb, only in-frame clones are kept and a portion is missing. The table records some 400,000 clones, roughly 89% of them present only once. The sequencing input was PBMCs or T cells enriched from blood (not recorded which). The receptors shown here come from a woman between 25 and 40 years old who had recovered from COVID-19.

The chain links TRBV11-2 to TRBJ1-5, with TRBD1 matching 9 bases. V lost 5 bases, J lost 4 bases, and 6 bases stayed unmatched. The CDR3 length is 15 residues. Germline loops: CDR1 SGHAT, CDR2 FQNNGV. CDR3 nucleotides: TGTGCCAGCAGCCCCGGACAGGGGACTAATCAGCCCCAGCATTTT. Translation: CASSPGQGTNQPQHF.

The chain recombines TRBV10-2 with TRBJ2-7; TRBD2 agrees at 10 bases. V trimming: 6 bases; J trimming: 2 bases; junction bases outside the gene matches: 4. The CDR3 is 14 residues long. The germline V gene encodes CDR1 WSHSY and CDR2 SAAADI. In DNA, the CDR3 is TGCGCCAGCAGGAGGACTAGCGGCCCCTACGAGCAGTACTTC. Translated, it gives CASRRTSGPYEQYF.

The chain employs TRBV5-5 and TRBJ1-2; TRBD1 aligns across 7 bases. Germline assignment: CDR1 SGHKS and CDR2 YYEKEE (reference sequence). Losses at the gene ends were 4 bases for V and 4 bases for J; bases not matched to a gene: 4. The CDR3 is 13 amino acids. CDR3 DNA: TGTGCCAGCAGCCCGGGGACAGTCTATGGCTACACCTTC. Translation: CASSPGTVYGYTF.

The rearrangement joins TRBV5-1 to TRBJ2-3, with D possibly being TRBD2 (6 bases). The CDR3 contains 11 residues. V was trimmed by 5 bases and J by 6 bases, leaving 7 bases between them. In germline, CDR1 is SGHRS, CDR2 YFSETQ. The CDR3, as DNA: TGCGCCAGCAGGGAGGGGGATACGCAGTATTTT. Residues: CASREGDTQYF.

The CDR3 nucleotides read TGTGCCAGCAGCTTCGCTCGTCGGGTAGCGGGAGCGAATGAGCAGTTCTTC. Its translation is CASSFARRVAGANEQFF. The chain joins TRBV11-3 to TRBJ2-1; 9 bases line up with TRBD2. V shed 3 bases and J 7 bases; nucleotides not matched to a gene: 13. This CDR3 spans 17 amino acids. Per germline, CDR1 SGHNT and CDR2 YENEEA.

The rearrangement links TRBV30 to TRBJ1-2, with 8 nucleotides matching TRBD1. Trimming cost V 4 bases and J 3 bases; bases outside gene matches: 1. CDR1 is GTSNPN and CDR2 is SVGIG in the germline V gene (reference sequence). The CDR3 loop spans 12 amino acids. CDR3 DNA sequence: TGTGCCTGGATGACAGGGGACTATGGCTACACCTTC. The encoded protein is CAWMTGDYGYTF.

The V and J genes are TRBV2 and TRBJ1-2, with 7 bases lining up with TRBD1. This CDR3 is built from 15 residues. Germline V CDR1 and CDR2: SNHLY, FYNNEI. J gave up 5 bases and V 1 base, and 7 bases lay outside the gene matches. The chain's CDR3 is CASSEVRTGSYGYTF. The DNA for the CDR3 is TGTGCCAGCAGTGAAGTTCGGACAGGTAGTTATGGCTACACCTTC.

The V call is TRBV11-3, the J call TRBJ2-2; 9 positions agree with TRBD2. Trimming took 5 bases from V and 0 from J; bases not matched to a gene: 4. CDR1 and CDR2 from the germline V gene are SGHNT and YENEEA. The CDR3 sequence is 16 residues long. The CDR3 DNA sequence: TGTGCCAGCAGCCCGGGGACTAGCACGAACACCGGGGAGCTGTTTTTT. Its translation is CASSPGTSTNTGELFF.

This chain links TRBV6-5 with TRBJ2-2; 7 nucleotides align to TRBD1. CDR1 and CDR2 (germline): MNHEY, SVGAGI. The CDR3 is made up of 13 amino acids. With V trimmed by 6 bases and J by 6 bases, 4 bases remained unmatched. CDR3 sequence (DNA): TGTGCCAGCAGGCAAACAGGGGCCGGGGAGCTGTTTTTT. Residues: CASRQTGAGELFF.

The chain links TRBV7-9 to TRBJ1-1; possible D gene TRBD1, 5 bases. The CDR3 consists of 15 residues. The ends were cut back, 4 bases at V and 2 bases at J, with 14 bases in the middle. The germline CDR1 and CDR2 sequences are SEHNR and FQNEAQ (reference sequence). The CDR3 spells CASSSAQGSNTEAFF. In nucleotides, the CDR3 is TGTGCCAGCAGCTCGGCTCAGGGCAGCAACACTGAAGCTTTCTTT.

The chain joins TRBV5-1 to TRBJ1-5; D is uncertain. The germline V and J ends were trimmed by 4 bases and 3 bases, with 11 bases remaining between them. CDR3 length equals 14 residues. Germline CDR1 SGHRS, CDR2 YFSETQ. DNA for the CDR3: TGCGCCAGCAGCGTCGGAGAACTCAATCAGCCCCAGCATTTT. This sequence encodes CASSVGELNQPQHF.

The chain couples TRBV7-9 to TRBJ1-2, with 7 bases that match TRBD1. CDR1 is SEHNR, CDR2 FQNEAQ, per germline (reference sequence). The CDR3 sequence is 16 residues long. V dropped 6 bases and J dropped 2; count of bases not matched to a gene: 12. The CDR3 sequence: CASRPKPGQKNYGYTF. Written as DNA, the CDR3 is TGTGCCAGCAGACCGAAGCCGGGACAGAAGAACTATGGCTACACCTTC.

This clone was counted only a few times. The CDR3 DNA reads TGTGCCAGCAAGGGGGGGCTAGCGGGAGTCCACGAGCAGTACTTC. This codes for CASKGGLAGVHEQYF. The genes are TRBV2 and TRBJ2-7, with TRBD2 matching 10 bases. CDR3 size: 15 residues. After removal of 7 bases from V and 5 bases from J, the junction contained 11 bases not matched to a gene. Germline-derived CDR1 and CDR2 are SNHLY and FYNNEI.

Concerning this clone: Different DNA sequences within this sample yield the same CDR3. The chain carries TRBV4-2 and TRBJ2-5; 8 bases line up with TRBD2. The J segment lost 5 bases and the V segment lost 4 bases, leaving 6 bases of the junction unmatched. This CDR3 spans 14 amino acids. Germline values: CDR1 LGHNA, CDR2 YNFKEQ. CDR3 sequence reads: CASSRGLAEETQYF. As DNA, the CDR3 is TGTGCCAGCAGCCGCGGACTAGCCGAGGAGACCCAGTACTTC.

The chain uses TRBV6-5 and TRBJ1-1, with a weak D call TRBD1 (5 bases). The CDR3 loop spans 14 amino acids. The germline V and J ends were trimmed by 6 bases and 4 bases, with 15 bases remaining between them. Per germline, CDR1 MNHEY and CDR2 SVGAGI. The CDR3 sequence: CASSHPQGITEAFF. CDR3 DNA: TGTGCCAGCAGCCACCCGCAGGGTATCACTGAAGCTTTCTTT.

This chain connects TRBV9 to TRBJ2-1; 8 positions match TRBD1. Germline-derived CDR1 and CDR2 are SGDLS and YYNGEE. CDR3 length equals 17 residues. Trimming cost V 3 bases and J 0 bases; bases outside gene matches: 8. CDR3 amino acids: CASSAVGQGRSYNEQFF. In DNA form, the CDR3 reads TGTGCCAGCAGCGCCGTCGGACAGGGACGCTCCTACAATGAGCAGTTCTTC.

V and J are TRBV12-3 or TRBV12-4 and TRBJ1-1; D is uncertain. The CDR3 is 13 residues long. V gave up 0 bases and J gave up 7 bases, with 9 bases separating them. The CDR3 nucleotides are TGTGCCAGCAGTTTAGCGCGGGCGGATGAAGCTTTCTTT. It is translated as CASSLARADEAFF.

This rearrangement joins TRBV7-3 to TRBJ2-1; 9 positions agree with TRBD1. J lost 8 bases, V lost 3 bases, and 5 bases had no gene match. The CDR3 consists of 14 residues. CDR1 SGHTA and CDR2 FQGTGA come from the germline V gene. This CDR3 is CASSLGQGIHEQFF. CDR3 coding DNA: TGTGCCAGCAGCTTGGGACAGGGCATACATGAGCAGTTCTTC.

J is TRBJ2-5 and V is TRBV3-1 (or the pseudogene TRBV3-2), with 8 bases that match TRBD2. This CDR3 comprises 16 residues. With V trimmed by 1 base and J by 4 bases, 8 bases remained unmatched. From germline, CDR1 is LGHDT and CDR2 YNNKEL (reference sequence). As DNA, the CDR3 is TGTGCCAGCAGCCAAGGAAGGGGACTAGGTGGAGAGACCCAGTACTTC. Its protein is CASSQGRGLGGETQYF.

The V and J genes are TRBV19 and TRBJ1-5; the D is unclear. The V end was cut by 6 bases, the J end by 4 bases, with 7 bases between. Germline CDR1 reads LNHDA; CDR2 reads SQIVND (reference sequence). This CDR3 comprises 12 residues. CDR3 DNA: TGTGCCAGTAGAAGCGCAAATCAGCCCCAGCATTTT. The encoded protein is CASRSANQPQHF.

The gene calls are TRBV25-1 and TRBJ2-1; 7 bases agree with TRBD1. The CDR3 is made up of 17 amino acids. CDR1 MGHDK and CDR2 SYGVNS come from the germline V gene. The trim removed 1 base at V and 7 bases at J, leaving 13 bases unmatched. Here the CDR3 reads CASSEFFFKDRSNEQFF. As DNA, the CDR3 is TGTGCCAGCAGTGAATTTTTTTTTAAGGACAGGTCTAATGAGCAGTTCTTC. The variable domain in full, completed from reference TRBV25-1 and TRBJ2-1, reads EADIYQTPRYLVIGTGKKITLECSQTMGHDKMYWYQQDPGMELHLIHYSYGVNSTEKGDLSSESTVSRIRTEHFPLTLESARPSHTSQYLCASSEFFFKDRSNEQFFGPGTRLTVL.

This rearrangement joins TRBV18 to TRBJ1-1; no reliable D call. Trimming pared 2 bases from V and 2 bases from J, leaving 6 bases between. The V gene's germline CDR1 is KGHSH and CDR2 LQKENI. The CDR3 totals 13 residues. CDR3: CASSPGPNTEAFF. Here the CDR3 DNA reads TGTGCCAGCTCACCAGGGCCCAACACTGAAGCTTTCTTT.

V is TRBV11-2 and J is TRBJ1-1; D gene unclear. Germline loops: CDR1 SGHAT, CDR2 FQNNGV. The CDR3 is 14 residues long. V lost 1 base, J lost 6 bases, and 12 bases lay in between. The CDR3 DNA sequence: TGTGCCAGCAGCTTAGCTCCAGTGTACGCTGAAGCTTTCTTT. Protein product: CASSLAPVYAEAFF.

This chain uses TRBV4-1 with TRBJ2-4, with a tentative D call TRBD2 (6 bases). V lost 3 bases and J 3 bases, leaving 24 bases between the germline ends. The germline CDR1 and CDR2 sequences are MGHRA and YSYEKL. This CDR3 spans 19 amino acids. The CDR3 region has the DNA TGCGCCAGCAGCCAGCCCCTACGGGGGACCCGAGGGGTCAAAAACATTCAGTACTTC. Its translation is CASSQPLRGTRGVKNIQYF.